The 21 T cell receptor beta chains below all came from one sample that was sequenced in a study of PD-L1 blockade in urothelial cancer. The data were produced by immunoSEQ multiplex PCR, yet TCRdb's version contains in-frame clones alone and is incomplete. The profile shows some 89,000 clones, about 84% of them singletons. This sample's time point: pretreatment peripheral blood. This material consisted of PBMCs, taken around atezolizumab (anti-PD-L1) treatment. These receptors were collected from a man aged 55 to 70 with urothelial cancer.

CDR3 in amino acids: CASSFLDRAGDYTF. The CDR3, as DNA: TGTGCCAGCAGCTTCCTCGACAGGGCGGGTGACTACACCTTC. The chain has TRBV11-2 and TRBJ1-2; 7 bases line up with TRBD1. CDR1 and CDR2 (germline): SGHAT, FQNNGV. The CDR3 runs to 14 residues. J gave up 10 bases and V 3 bases, and 11 bases lay outside the gene matches.

This CDR3 reads CSVEQSYEQYF. CDR3 nucleotides: TGCAGCGTTGAACAGTCCTACGAGCAGTACTTC. V is TRBV29-1 and J is TRBJ2-7; D ambiguous. Germline V gene sequence: CDR1 SQVTM, CDR2 ANQGSEA. V dropped 2 bases and J dropped 1 base, with 3 bases sitting between them. The CDR3 loop spans 11 amino acids.

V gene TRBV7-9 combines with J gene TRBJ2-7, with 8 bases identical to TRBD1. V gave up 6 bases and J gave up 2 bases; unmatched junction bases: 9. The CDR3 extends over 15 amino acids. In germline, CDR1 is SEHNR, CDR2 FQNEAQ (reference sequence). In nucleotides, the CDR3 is TGTGCCAGCAGTTCGGACAGGGTGTCAACCTACGAGCAGTACTTC. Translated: CASSSDRVSTYEQYF.

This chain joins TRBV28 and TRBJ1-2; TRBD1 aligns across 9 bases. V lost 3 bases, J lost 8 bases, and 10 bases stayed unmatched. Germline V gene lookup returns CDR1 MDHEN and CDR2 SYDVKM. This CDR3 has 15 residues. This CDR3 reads CASSFPAGQGRGYTF. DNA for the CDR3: TGTGCCAGCAGTTTCCCTGCGGGACAGGGACGGGGCTACACCTTC.

CDR3 DNA: TGTGCCAGCAGCCATGACCTTAGGGGCTACGAGCAGTACTTC. Residues: CASSHDLRGYEQYF. The chain has TRBV5-4 and TRBJ2-7; TRBD1 is a possible D gene (5 bases). The CDR3 runs to 14 residues. Germline CDR1 reads SGHNT; CDR2 reads YYREEE (reference sequence). Trimming shortened V by 4 bases and J by 3 bases, and 14 bases separated the two germline ends.

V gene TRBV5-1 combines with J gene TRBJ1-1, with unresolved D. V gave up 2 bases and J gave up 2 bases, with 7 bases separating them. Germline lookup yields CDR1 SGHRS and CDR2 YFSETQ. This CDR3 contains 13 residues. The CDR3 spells CASSFPRNTEAFF. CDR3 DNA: TGCGCCAGCAGCTTCCCCCGTAACACTGAAGCTTTCTTT.

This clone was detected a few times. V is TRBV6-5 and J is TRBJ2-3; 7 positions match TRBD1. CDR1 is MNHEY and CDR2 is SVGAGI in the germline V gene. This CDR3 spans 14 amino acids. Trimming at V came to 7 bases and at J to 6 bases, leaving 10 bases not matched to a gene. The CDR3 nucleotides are TGTGCCAGCACACAGGGGAGAAAAGGGGATACGCAGTATTTT. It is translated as CASTQGRKGDTQYF.

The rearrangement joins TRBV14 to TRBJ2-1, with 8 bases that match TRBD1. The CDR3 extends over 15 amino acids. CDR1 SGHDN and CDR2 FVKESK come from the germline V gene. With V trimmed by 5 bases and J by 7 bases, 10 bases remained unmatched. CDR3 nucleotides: TGTGCCAGCAGCAGGCAGGGGGCCCCTCTGAATGAGCAGTTCTTC. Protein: CASSRQGAPLNEQFF.

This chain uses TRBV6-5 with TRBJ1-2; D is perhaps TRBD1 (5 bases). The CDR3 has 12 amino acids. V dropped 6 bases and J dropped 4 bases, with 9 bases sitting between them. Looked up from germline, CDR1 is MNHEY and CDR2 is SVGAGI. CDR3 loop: CASRSTGYGYTF. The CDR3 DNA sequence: TGTGCCAGCAGGAGTACAGGCTATGGCTACACCTTC.

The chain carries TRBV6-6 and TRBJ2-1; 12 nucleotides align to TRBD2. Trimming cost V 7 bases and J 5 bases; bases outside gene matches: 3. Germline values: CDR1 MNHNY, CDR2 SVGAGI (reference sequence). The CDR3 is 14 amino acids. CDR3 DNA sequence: TGTGCCAGCAAGAGGACTAGCGGGAACAATGAGCAGTTCTTC. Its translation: CASKRTSGNNEQFF.

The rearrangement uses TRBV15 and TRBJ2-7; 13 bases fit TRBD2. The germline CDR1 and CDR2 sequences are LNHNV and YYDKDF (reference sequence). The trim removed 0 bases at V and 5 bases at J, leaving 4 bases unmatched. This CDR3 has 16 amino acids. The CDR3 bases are TGTGCCACCAGCAGAGATCCCGGACTAGCGGGGGACGAGCAGTACTTC. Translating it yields CATSRDPGLAGDEQYF. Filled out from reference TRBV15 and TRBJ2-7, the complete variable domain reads DAMVIQNPRYQVTQFGKPVTLSCSQTLNHNVMYWYQQKSSQAPKLLFHYYDKDFNNEADTPDNFQSRRPNTSFCFLDIRSPGLGDTAMYLCATSRDPGLAGDEQYFGPGTRLTVT.

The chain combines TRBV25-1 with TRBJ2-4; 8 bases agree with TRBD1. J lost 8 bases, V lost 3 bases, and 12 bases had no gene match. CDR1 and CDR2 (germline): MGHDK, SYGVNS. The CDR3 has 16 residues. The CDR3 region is CASSDRTGRRFDIQYF. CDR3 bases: TGTGCCAGCAGTGACAGGACAGGGCGGCGTTTTGACATTCAGTACTTC.

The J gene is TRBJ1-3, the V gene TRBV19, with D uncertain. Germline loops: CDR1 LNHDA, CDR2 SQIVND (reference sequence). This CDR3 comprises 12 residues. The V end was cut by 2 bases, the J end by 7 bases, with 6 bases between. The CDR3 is CASSIFPNTIYF. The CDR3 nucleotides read TGTGCCAGTAGTATATTTCCGAACACCATATATTTT.

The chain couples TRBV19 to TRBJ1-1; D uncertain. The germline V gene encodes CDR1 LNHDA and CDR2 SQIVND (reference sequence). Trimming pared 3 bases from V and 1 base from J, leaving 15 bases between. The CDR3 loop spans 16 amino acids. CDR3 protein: CASSINSGRSNTEAFF. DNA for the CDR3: TGTGCCAGTAGTATCAACTCCGGCAGGTCGAACACTGAAGCTTTCTTT.

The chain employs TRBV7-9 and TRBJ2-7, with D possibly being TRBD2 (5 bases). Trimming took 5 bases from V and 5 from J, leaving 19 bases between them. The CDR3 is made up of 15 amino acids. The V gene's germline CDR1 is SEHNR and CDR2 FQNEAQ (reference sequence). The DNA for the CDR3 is TGTGCCAGCAGCCCCCCGGGAACTGTAAGGGACGAGCAGTACTTC. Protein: CASSPPGTVRDEQYF. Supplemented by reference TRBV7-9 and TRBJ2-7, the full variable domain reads DTGVSQNPRHKITKRGQNVTFRCDPISEHNRLYWYRQTLGQGPEFLTYFQNEAQLEKSRLLSDRFSAERPKGSFSTLEIQRTEQGDSAMYLCASSPPGTVRDEQYFGPGTRLTVT.

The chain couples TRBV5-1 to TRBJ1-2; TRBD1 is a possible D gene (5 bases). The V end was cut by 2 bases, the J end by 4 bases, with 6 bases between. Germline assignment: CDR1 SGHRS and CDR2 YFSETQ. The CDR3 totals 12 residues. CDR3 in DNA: TGCGCCAGCAGCTTAGACAGCTATGGCTACACCTTC. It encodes CASSLDSYGYTF. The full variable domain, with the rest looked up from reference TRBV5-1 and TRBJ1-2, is KAGVTQTPRYLIKTRGQQVTLSCSPISGHRSVSWYQQTPGQGLQFLFEYFSETQRNKGNFPGRFSGRQFSNSRSEMNVSTLELGDSALYLCASSLDSYGYTFGSGTRLTVV.

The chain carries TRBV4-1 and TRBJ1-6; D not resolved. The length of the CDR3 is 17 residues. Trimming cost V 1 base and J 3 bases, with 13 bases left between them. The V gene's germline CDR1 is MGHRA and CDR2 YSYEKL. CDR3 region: CASSQGQAGSYNSPLHF. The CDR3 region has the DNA TGCGCCAGCAGCCAAGGGCAGGCGGGAAGCTATAATTCACCCCTCCACTTT.

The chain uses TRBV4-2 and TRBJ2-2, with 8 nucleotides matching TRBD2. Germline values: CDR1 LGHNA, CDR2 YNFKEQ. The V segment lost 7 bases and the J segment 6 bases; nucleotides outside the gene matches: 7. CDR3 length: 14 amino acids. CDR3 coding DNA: TGTGCCAGCAAGGGACTAGAGGGCCCCGGGGAGCTGTTTTTT. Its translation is CASKGLEGPGELFF.

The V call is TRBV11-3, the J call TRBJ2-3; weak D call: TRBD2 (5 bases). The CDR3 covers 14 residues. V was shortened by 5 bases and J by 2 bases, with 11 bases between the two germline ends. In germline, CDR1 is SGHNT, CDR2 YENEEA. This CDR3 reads CASSRGTTTDTQYF. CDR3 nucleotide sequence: TGTGCCAGCAGCCGGGGTACGACCACAGATACGCAGTATTTT.

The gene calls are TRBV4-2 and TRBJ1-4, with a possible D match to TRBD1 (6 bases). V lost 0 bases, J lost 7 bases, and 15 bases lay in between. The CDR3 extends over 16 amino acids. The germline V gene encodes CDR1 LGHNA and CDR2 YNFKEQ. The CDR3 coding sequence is TGTGCCAGCAGCCAAGATCTGGCAGGGGACGGTGAAAAACTGTTTTTT. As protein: CASSQDLAGDGEKLFF.

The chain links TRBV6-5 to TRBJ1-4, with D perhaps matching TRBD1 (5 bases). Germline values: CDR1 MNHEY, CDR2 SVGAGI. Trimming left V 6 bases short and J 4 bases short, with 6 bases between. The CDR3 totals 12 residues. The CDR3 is CASRGLNEKLFF. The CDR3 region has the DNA TGTGCCAGCAGGGGGCTTAATGAAAAACTGTTTTTT.